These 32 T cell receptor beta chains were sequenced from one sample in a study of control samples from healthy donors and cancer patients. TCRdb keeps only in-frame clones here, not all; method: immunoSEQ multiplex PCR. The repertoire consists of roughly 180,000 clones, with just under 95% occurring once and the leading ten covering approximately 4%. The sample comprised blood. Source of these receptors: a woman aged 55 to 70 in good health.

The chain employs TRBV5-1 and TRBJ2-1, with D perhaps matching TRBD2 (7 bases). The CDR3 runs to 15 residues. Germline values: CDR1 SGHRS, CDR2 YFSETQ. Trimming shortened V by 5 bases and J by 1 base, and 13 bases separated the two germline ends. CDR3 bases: TGCGCCAGCAGTCCGGGGGGCACTTCCTACAATGAGCAGTTCTTC. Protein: CASSPGGTSYNEQFF.

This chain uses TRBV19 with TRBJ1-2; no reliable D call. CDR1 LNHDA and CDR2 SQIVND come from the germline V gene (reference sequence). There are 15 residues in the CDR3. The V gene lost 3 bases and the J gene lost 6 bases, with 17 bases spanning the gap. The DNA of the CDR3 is TGTGCCAGTAGTATTGGTCAGCCGGGTTACGATGGCTACACCTTC. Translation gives CASSIGQPGYDGYTF.

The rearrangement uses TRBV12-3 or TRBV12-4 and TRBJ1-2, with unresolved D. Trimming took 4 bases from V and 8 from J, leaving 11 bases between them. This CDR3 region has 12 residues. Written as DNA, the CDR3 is TGTGCCAGCAGTTCTCTGTTTATAGGCTACACCTTC. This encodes CASSSLFIGYTF.

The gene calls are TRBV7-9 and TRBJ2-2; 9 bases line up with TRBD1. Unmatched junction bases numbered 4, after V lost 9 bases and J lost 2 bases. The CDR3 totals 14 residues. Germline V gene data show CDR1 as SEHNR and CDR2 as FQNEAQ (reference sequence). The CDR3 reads CARGQGQNTGELFF. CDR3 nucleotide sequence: TGTGCCAGGGGACAGGGTCAAAACACCGGGGAGCTGTTTTTT.

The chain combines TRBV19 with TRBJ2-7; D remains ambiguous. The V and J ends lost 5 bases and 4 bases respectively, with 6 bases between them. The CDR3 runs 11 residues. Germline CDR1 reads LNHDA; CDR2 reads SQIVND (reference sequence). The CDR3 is CASSYFYEQYF. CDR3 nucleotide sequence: TGTGCCAGTAGTTATTTTTACGAGCAGTACTTC.

In nucleotides, the CDR3 is TGTGCCAGCAGTGCTACAGGACAGGGGAGACGTGGCTACACCTTC. As protein: CASSATGQGRRGYTF. This chain uses TRBV27 with TRBJ1-2; 9 nucleotides line up with TRBD1. With 5 bases clipped from V and 7 bases from J, the junction kept 11 bases outside the gene matches. The CDR3 is 15 amino acids. CDR1 and CDR2 (germline): MNHEY, SMNVEV (reference sequence).

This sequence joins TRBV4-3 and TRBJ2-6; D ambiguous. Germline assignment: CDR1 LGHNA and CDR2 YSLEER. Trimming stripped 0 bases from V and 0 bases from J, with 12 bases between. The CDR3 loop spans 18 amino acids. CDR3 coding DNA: TGCGCCAGCAGCCAAGATGTGGGAATCAGCTCTGGGGCCAACGTCCTGACTTTC. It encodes CASSQDVGISSGANVLTF.

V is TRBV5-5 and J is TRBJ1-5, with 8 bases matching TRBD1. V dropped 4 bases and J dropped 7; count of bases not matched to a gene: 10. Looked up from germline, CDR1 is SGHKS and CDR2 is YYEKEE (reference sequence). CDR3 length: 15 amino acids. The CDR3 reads CASSPQGGMRQPQHF. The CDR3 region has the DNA TGTGCCAGCAGCCCACAGGGGGGAATGAGGCAGCCCCAGCATTTT.

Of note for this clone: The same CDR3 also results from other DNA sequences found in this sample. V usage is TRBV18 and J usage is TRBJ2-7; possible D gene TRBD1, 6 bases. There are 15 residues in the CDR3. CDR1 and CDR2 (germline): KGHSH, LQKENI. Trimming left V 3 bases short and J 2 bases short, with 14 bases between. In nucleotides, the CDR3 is TGTGCCAGCTCACCGGTGAAGGGGGTCACCTACGAGCAGTACTTC. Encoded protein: CASSPVKGVTYEQYF.

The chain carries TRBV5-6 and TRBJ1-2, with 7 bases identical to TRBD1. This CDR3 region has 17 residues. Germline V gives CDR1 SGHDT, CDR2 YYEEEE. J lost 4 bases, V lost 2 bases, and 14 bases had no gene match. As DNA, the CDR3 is TGTGCCAGCAGCTTATTTTCGTTAGGGGGCTTACTCTATGGCTACACCTTC. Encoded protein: CASSLFSLGGLLYGYTF.

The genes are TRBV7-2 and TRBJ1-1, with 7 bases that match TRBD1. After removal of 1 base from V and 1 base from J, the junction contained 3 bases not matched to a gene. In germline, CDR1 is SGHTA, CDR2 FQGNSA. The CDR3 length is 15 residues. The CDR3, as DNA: TGTGCCAGCAGCTTAGGCACAGGGGCGAACACTGAAGCTTTCTTT. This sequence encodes CASSLGTGANTEAFF.

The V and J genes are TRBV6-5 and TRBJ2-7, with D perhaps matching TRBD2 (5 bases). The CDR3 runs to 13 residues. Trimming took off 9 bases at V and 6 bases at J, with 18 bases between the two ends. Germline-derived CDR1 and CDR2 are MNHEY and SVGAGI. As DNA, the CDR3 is TGTGCCAGTTTAGGACTCCCCGCAGGCGAGCAGTACTTC. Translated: CASLGLPAGEQYF.

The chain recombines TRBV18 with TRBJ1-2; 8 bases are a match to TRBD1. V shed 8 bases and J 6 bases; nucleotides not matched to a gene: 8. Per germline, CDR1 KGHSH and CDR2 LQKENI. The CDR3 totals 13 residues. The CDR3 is CASATGVKDGYTF. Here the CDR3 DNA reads TGTGCCAGCGCGACAGGGGTGAAGGATGGCTACACCTTC.

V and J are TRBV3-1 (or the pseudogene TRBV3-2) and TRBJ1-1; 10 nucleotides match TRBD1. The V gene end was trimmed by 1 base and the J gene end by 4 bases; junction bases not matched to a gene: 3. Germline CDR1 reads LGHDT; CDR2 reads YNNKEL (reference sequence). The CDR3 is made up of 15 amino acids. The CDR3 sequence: CASSQGQGAVTEAFF. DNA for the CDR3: TGTGCCAGCAGCCAAGGACAGGGGGCAGTCACTGAAGCTTTCTTT.

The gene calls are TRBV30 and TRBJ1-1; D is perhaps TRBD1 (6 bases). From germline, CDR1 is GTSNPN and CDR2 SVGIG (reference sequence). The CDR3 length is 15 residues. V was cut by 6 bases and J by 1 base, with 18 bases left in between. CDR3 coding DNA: TGTGCCTGCCAATCGGGGGGCCGCGCGAACACTGAAGCTTTCTTT. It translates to CACQSGGRANTEAFF.

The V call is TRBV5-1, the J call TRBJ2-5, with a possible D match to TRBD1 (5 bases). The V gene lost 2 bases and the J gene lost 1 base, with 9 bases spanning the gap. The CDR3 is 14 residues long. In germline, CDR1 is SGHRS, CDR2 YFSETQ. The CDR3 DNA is TGCGCCAGCAGCTTTTATCAGGGCCAAGAGACCCAGTACTTC. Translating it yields CASSFYQGQETQYF.

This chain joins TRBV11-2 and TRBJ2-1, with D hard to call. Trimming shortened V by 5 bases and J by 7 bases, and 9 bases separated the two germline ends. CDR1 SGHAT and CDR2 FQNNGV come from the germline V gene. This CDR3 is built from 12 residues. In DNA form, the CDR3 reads TGTGCCAGCAGCCGACTCACAAATGAGCAGTTCTTC. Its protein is CASSRLTNEQFF.

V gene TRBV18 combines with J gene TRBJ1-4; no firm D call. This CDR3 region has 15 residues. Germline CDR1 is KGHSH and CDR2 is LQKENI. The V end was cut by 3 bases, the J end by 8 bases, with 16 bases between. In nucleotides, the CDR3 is TGTGCCAGCTCACCCCCGAGCCAAGAAGGCGAAAAACTGTTTTTT. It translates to CASSPPSQEGEKLFF.

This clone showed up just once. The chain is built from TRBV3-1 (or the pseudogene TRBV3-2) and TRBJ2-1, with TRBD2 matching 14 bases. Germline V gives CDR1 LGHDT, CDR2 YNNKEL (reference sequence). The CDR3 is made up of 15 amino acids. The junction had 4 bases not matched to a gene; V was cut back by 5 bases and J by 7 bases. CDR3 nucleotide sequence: TGTGCCAGCAGCGCCGGGACTAGCGGGGGTAATGAGCAGTTCTTC. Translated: CASSAGTSGGNEQFF.

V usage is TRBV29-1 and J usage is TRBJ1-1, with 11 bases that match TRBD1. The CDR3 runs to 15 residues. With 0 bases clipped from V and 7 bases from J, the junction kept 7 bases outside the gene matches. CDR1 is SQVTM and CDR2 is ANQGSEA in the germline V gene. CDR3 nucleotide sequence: TGCAGCGTTGAAGATGGGGACAGGGGGACAATTGAAGCTTTCTTT. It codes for CSVEDGDRGTIEAFF.

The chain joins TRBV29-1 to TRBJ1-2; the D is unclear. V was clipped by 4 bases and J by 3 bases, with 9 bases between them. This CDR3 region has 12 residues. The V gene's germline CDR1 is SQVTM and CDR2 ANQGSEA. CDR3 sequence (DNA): TGCAGCGTTGCACCCGAATACTATGGCTACACCTTC. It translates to CSVAPEYYGYTF.

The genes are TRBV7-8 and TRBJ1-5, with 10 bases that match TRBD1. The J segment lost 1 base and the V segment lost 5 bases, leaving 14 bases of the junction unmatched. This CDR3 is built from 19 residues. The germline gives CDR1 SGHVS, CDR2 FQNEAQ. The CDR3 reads CASSSRDRGQETSNQPQHF. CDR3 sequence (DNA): TGTGCCAGCAGCAGCCGGGACAGGGGTCAGGAAACGAGCAATCAGCCCCAGCATTTT. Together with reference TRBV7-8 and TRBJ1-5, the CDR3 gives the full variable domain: GAGVSQSPRYKVAKRGQDVALRCDPISGHVSLFWYQQALGQGPEFLTYFQNEAQLDKSGLPSDRFFAERPEGSVSTLKIQRTQQEDSAVYLCASSSRDRGQETSNQPQHFGDGTRLSIL.

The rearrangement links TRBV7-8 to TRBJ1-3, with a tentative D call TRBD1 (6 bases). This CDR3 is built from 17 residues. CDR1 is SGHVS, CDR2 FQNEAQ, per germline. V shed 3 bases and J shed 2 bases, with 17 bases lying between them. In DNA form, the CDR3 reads TGTGCCAGCAGCTTCCAGAGATTACAGGGAGCTGGAAACACCATATATTTT. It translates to CASSFQRLQGAGNTIYF.

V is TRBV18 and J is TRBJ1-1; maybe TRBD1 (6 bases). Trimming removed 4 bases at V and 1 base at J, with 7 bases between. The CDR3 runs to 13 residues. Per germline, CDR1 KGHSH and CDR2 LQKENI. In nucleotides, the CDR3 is TGTGCCAGCTCACGAGGGGGGAACACTGAAGCTTTCTTT. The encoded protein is CASSRGGNTEAFF.

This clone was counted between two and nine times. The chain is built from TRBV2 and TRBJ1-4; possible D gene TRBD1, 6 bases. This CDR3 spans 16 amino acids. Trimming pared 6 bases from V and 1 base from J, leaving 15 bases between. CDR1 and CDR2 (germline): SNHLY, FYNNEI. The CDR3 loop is CASSLMSTGTNEKLFF. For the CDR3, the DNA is TGTGCCAGCAGCTTAATGTCGACAGGAACTAATGAAAAACTGTTTTTT.

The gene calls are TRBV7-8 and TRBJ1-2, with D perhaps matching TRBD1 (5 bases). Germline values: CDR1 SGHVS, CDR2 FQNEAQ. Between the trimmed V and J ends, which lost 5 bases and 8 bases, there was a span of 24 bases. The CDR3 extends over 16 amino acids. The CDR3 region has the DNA TGTGCCAGCAGCCCCGACGGGGCCTCTAGACTAGGAGGCTACACCTTC. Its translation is CASSPDGASRLGGYTF.

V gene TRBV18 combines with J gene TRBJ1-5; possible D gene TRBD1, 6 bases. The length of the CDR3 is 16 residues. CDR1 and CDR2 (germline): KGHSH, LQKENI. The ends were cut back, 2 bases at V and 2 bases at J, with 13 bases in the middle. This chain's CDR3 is CASSPSRGGGNQPQHF. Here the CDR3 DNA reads TGTGCCAGCTCACCAAGCAGGGGAGGTGGCAATCAGCCCCAGCATTTT. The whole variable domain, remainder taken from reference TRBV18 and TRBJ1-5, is NAGVMQNPRHLVRRRGQEARLRCSPMKGHSHVYWYRQLPEEGLKFMVYLQKENIIDESGMPKERFSAEFPKEGPSILRIQQVVRGDSAAYFCASSPSRGGGNQPQHFGDGTRLSIL.

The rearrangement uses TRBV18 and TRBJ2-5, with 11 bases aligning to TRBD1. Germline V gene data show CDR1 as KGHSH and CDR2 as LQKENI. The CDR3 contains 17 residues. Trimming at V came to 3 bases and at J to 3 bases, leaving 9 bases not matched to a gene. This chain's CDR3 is CASSPPRGTGGEETQYF. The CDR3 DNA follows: TGTGCCAGCTCACCGCCGAGAGGGACAGGGGGGGAAGAGACCCAGTACTTC.

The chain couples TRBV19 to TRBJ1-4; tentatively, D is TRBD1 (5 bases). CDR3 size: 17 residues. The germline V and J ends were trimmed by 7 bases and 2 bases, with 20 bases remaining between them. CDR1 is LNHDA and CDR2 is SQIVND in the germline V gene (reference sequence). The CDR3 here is CASKRQLQDGTNEKLFF. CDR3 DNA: TGTGCCAGTAAACGACAGCTCCAGGACGGTACTAATGAAAAACTGTTTTTT.

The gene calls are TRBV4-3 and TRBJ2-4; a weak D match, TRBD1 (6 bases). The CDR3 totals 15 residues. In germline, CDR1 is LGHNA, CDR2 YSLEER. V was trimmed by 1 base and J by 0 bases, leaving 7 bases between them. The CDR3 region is CASSQGGLAKNIQYF. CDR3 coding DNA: TGCGCCAGCAGCCAAGGGGGGCTAGCCAAAAACATTCAGTACTTC.

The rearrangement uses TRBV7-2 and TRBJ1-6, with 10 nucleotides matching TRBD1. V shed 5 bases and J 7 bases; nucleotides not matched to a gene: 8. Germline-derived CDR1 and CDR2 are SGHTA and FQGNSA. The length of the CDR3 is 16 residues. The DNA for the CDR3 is TGTGCCAGCAGCCCCCGACAGGGGGCGTCCAATTCACCCCTCCACTTT. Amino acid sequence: CASSPRQGASNSPLHF.

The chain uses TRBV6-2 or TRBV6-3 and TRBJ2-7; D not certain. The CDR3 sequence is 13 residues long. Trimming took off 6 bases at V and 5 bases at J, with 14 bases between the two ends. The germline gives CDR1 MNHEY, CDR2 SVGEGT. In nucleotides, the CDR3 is TGTGCCAGCAGCCTAGACTGGGCCCACGAGCAGTACTTC. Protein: CASSLDWAHEQYF.